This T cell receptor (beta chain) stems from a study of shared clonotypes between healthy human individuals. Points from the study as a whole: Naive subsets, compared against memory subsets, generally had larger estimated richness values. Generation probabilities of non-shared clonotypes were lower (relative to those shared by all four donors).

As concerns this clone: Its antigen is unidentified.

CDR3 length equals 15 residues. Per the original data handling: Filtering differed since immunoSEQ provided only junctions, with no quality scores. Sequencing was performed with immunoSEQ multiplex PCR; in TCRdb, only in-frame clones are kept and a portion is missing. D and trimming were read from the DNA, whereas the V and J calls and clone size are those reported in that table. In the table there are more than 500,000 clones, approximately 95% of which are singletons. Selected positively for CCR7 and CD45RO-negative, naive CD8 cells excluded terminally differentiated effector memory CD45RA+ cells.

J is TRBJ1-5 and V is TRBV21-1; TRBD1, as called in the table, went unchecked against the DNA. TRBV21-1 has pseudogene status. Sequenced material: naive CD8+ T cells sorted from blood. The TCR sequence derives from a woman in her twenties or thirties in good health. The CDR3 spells CASSKAPQQDQPQHF. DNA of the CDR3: TGTGCCAGCAGCAAAGCCCCACAGCAGGATCAGCCCCAGCATTTT.